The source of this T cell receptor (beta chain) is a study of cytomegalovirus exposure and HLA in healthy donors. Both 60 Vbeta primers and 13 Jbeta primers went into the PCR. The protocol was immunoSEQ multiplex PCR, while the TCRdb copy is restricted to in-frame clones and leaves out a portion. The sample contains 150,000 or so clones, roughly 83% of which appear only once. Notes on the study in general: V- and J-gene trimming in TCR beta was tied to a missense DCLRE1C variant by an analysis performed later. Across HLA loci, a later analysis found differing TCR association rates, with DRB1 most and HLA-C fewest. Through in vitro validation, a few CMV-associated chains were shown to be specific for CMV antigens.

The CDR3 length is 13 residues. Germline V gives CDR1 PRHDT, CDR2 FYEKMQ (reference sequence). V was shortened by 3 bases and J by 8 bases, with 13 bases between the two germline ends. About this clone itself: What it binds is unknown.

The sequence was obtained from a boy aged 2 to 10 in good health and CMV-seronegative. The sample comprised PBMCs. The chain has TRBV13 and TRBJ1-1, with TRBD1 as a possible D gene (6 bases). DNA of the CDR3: TGTGCCAGCAGCTTCCTCAAGGGACAAGAAGCTTTCTTT. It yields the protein CASSFLKGQEAFF.